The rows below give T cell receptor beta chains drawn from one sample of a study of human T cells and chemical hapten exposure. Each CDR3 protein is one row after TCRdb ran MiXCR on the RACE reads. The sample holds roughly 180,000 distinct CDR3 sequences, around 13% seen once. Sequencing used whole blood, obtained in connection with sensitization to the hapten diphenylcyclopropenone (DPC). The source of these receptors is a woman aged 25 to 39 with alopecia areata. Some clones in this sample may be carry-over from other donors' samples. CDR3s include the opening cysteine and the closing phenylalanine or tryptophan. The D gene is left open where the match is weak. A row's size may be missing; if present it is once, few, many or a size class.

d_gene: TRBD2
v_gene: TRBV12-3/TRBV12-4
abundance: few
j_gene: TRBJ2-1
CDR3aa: CASILRLAGAHNEQFF
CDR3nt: TGTGCCAGCATTCTGAGACTAGCGGGAGCCCACAATGAGCAGTTCTTC

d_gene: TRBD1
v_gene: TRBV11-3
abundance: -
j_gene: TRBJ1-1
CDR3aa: CASSSRDRGLNTEAFF
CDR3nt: TGTGCCAGCAGCTCCCGGGACAGGGGGCTGAACACTGAAGCTTTCTTT

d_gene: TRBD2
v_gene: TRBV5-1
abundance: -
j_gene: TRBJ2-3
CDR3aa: CASSRTSVSTDTQYF
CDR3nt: TGCGCCAGCAGCCGGACTAGCGTTAGCACAGATACGCAGTATTTT

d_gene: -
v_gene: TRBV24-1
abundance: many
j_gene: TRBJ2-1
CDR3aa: CATSGRDEQFF
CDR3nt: TGTGCCACCAGTGGTCGGGATGAGCAGTTCTTC

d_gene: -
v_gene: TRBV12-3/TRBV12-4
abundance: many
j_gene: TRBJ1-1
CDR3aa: CASSFQGRTEAFF
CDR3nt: TGTGCCAGCAGTTTCCAGGGCCGGACTGAAGCTTTCTTT

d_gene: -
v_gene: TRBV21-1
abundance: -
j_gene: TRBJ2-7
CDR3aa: CATVPGAGYPFVTYEQYF
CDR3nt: TGTGCCACCGTACCTGGGGCGGGATACCCTTTTGTAACCTACGAGCAGTACTTC

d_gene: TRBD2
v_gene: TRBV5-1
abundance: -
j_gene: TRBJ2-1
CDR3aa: CASSPLAGQYNEQFF
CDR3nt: TGCGCCAGCAGCCCCTTAGCGGGCCAATACAATGAGCAGTTCTTC

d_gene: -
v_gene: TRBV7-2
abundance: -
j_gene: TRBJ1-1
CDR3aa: CASSSNPGANTEAFF
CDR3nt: TGTGCCAGCAGCTCAAATCCAGGGGCGAACACTGAAGCTTTCTTT

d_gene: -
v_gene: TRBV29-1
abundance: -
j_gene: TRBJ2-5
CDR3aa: CSVEALGKKGETQYF
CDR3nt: TGCAGCGTTGAAGCCTTGGGGAAGAAGGGGGAGACCCAGTACTTC

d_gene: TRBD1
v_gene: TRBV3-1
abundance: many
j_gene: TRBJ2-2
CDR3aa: CASSQKAGTGTKGELFF
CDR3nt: TGTGCCAGCAGCCAAAAGGCCGGGACAGGTACCAAGGGGGAGCTGTTTTTT

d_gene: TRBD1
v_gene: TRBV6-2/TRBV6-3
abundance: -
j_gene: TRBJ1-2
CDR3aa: CASSYSGQGGYTF
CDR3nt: TGTGCCAGCAGTTACTCAGGACAGGGAGGCTACACCTTC

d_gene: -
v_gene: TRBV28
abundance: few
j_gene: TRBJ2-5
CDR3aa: CASSLSGAETQYF
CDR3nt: TGTGCCAGCAGTTTATCGGGGGCAGAGACCCAGTACTTC

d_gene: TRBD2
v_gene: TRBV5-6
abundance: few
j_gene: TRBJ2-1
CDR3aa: CASSLLAGVNNEQFF
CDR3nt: TGTGCCAGCAGCTTGCTAGCGGGGGTAAACAATGAGCAGTTCTTC

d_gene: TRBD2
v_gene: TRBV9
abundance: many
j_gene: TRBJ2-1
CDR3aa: CASSVVSSGDNEQFF
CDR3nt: TGTGCCAGCAGCGTAGTTTCTAGCGGGGACAATGAGCAGTTCTTC

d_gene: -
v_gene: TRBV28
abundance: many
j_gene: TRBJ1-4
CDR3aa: CASRYGTAGEKLFF
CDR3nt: TGTGCCAGCAGGTACGGGACGGCGGGTGAAAAACTGTTTTTT

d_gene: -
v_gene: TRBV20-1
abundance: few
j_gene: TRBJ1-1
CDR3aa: CSARESAGGTEAFF
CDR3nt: TGCAGTGCTAGAGAGAGTGCTGGGGGCACTGAAGCTTTCTTT

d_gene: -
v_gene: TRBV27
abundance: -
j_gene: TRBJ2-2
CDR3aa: CASSFSDRSGELFF
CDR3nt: TGTGCCAGCAGTTTCTCCGACAGATCCGGGGAGCTGTTTTTT

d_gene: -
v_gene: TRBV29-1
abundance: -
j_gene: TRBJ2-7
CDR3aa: CSVDLNLQGRSYEQYF
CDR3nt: TGTAGCGTTGACCTCAACCTACAGGGGAGGTCCTACGAGCAGTACTTC

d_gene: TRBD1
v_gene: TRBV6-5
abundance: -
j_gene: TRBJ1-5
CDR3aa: CASREGQNRGSLNQPQHF
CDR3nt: TGTGCCAGCAGAGAGGGACAGAACAGGGGGTCTCTCAATCAGCCCCAGCATTTT

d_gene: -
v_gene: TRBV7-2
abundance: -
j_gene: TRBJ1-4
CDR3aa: CASSPEADEKLFF
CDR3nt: TGTGCCAGCAGCCCTGAGGCGGATGAAAAACTGTTTTTT

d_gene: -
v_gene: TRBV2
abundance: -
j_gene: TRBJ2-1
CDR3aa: CAGGSYNEQFF
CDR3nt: TGTGCCGGGGGATCCTACAATGAGCAGTTCTTC

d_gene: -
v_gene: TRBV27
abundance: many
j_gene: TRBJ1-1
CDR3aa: CASSLGTQPNTEAFF
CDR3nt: TGTGCCAGCAGTTTAGGGACACAACCGAACACTGAAGCTTTCTTT

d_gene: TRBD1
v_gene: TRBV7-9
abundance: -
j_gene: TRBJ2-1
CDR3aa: CASSFHDRGYNEQFF
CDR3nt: TGTGCCAGCAGCTTCCATGACAGGGGATACAATGAGCAGTTCTTC

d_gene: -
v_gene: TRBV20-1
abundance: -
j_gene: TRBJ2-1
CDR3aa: CSARDGGVPGF
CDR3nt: TGCAGTGCTAGAGACGGCGGGGTCCCAGGCTTC

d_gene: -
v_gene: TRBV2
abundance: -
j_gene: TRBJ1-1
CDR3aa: CASSDPSRGDTEAFF
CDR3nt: TGTGCCAGCAGTGATCCGTCACGGGGAGACACTGAAGCTTTCTTT

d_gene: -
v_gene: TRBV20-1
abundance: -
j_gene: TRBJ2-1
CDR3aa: CSARDSGKPYNEQFF
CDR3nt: TGCAGTGCTAGAGATTCGGGGAAACCCTACAATGAGCAGTTCTTC

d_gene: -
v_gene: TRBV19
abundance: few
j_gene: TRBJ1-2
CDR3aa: CASNLGRNYGYTF
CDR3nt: TGTGCCAGTAATCTTGGCAGGAACTATGGCTACACCTTC

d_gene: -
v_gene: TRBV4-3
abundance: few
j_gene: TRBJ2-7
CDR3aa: CASSQGQYSYEQYF
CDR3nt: TGCGCCAGCAGCCAAGGACAGTACTCCTACGAGCAGTACTTC

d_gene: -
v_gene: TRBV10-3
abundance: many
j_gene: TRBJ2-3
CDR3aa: CAIVSPLASGTTDTQYF
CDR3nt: TGTGCCATAGTGTCGCCACTTGCTTCGGGGACCACAGATACGCAGTATTTT

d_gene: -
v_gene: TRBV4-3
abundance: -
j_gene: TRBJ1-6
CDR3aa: CASSQDVGRTDNSPLHF
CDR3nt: TGCGCCAGCAGCCAAGATGTGGGGAGGACAGATAATTCACCCCTCCACTTT

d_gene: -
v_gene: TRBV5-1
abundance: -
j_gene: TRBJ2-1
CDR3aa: CASSLDGDYNEQFF
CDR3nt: TGCGCCAGCAGCTTGGATGGGGACTACAATGAGCAGTTCTTC

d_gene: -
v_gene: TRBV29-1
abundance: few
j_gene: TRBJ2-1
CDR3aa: CSVSTLEEQFF
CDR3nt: TGCAGCGTGTCGACTCTTGAGGAGCAGTTCTTC

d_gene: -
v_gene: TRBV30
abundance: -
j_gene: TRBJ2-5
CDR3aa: CAWSAGSETQYF
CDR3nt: TGTGCCTGGAGTGCCGGGAGTGAGACCCAGTACTTC

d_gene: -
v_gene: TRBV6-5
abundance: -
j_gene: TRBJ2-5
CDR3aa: CASSNTGSRETQYF
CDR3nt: TGTGCCAGCAGTAACACAGGTTCGAGGGAGACCCAGTACTTC

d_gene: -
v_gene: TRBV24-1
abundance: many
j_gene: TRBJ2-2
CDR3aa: CATSDLKQGLAGELFF
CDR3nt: TGTGCCACCAGTGATTTAAAGCAGGGCCTGGCCGGGGAGCTGTTTTTT

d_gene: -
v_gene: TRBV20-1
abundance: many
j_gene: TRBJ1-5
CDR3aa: CSARGMGQPQHF
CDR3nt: TGCAGTGCTAGAGGGATGGGGCAGCCCCAGCATTTT

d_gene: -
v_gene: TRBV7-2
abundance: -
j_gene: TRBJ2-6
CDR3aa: CASSFYASFSGANVLTF
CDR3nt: TGTGCCAGCAGCTTTTACGCCAGCTTCTCTGGGGCCAACGTCCTGACTTTC